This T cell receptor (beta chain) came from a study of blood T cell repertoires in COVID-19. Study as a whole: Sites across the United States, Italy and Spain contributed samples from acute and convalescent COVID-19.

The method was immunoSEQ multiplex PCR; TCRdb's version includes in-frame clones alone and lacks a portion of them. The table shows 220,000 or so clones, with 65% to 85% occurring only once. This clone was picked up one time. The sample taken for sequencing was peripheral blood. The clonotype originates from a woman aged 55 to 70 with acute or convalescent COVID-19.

The CDR3 is CASTSAGGTKNIQYF. The CDR3 nucleotides are TGCGCCAGCACCTCAGCGGGGGGAACCAAAAACATTCAGTACTTC. V usage is TRBV5-1 and J usage is TRBJ2-4; 9 bases match TRBD2. Germline CDR1 SGHRS, CDR2 YFSETQ. This CDR3 spans 15 amino acids. V lost 6 bases to trimming and J lost 2 bases; unmatched junction nucleotides: 6.